This T cell receptor (beta chain) was observed in a study of blood T cell repertoires in COVID-19. The overall study: The cDNA or gDNA used as material had been derived from T cells, B-cell-depleted T cells, or PBMCs.

Profiling relied on immunoSEQ multiplex PCR, and the TCRdb table lists in-frame clones only, not all of them. This table has 100,000 to 150,000 clones, 84% appearing once. V shed 8 bases and J shed 4 bases, with 14 bases lying between them. There are 13 residues in the CDR3. Germline CDR1 MDHEN, CDR2 SYDVKM. The specimen sequenced was peripheral blood. The sequence was collected from a woman aged 25 to 45 who had recovered from COVID-19. This chain connects TRBV28 to TRBJ1-2, with D possibly TRBD1 on 6 matching bases. CDR3 sequence: CASGRGGGYGYTF. The CDR3 DNA reads as TGTGCCAGCGGGAGGGGGGGCGGCTATGGCTACACCTTC.